This T cell receptor beta chain is drawn from a study of blood T cell repertoires in COVID-19 (dated by TCRdb to 2018 to 2021). Background on the whole study: Collaborator samples came from the United States, Italy and Spain and covered acute and convalescent phases of COVID-19. The prospective study material was composed of cDNA or gDNA derived from T cells, B-cell-depleted T cells, or PBMCs. The dataset comprised deeply sampled blood TCRbeta repertoires from subjects exposed to, actively infected with, or recovered from COVID-19. The repertoires were released in a freely available public database meant as a resource for research on the immune response to SARS-CoV-2. The samples were drawn from two sources: the first 160 participants of the ongoing ImmuneRACE study, and over 950 subjects contributed by 6 global collaborators. Nearly every sample came with metadata listing a de-identified subject ID, COVID-19 status, age in years and sex. Where HLA class I and class II types were available, the types were taken from metadata supplied by the sample provider, not from assay-based typing. What the study reported, not specific to this receptor: The amount of clinical and demographic metadata varied by source and participant and was provided uncurated.

About this clone itself: Its antigen remains undetermined. No base quality values were provided; no much bigger clone lies one nucleotide off.

TCRbeta CDR3 regions were amplified from genomic DNA by means of the immunoSEQ Assay, a bias-controlled multiplex PCR. The published analysis was carried out like this. The number of nucleated cells in each sample was estimated from the amplification of reference gene primers within the assay. Sequence reads were collapsed and filtered to measure the absolute abundance of every unique TCRbeta CDR3 rearrangement. For each sample, productive Simpson clonality was calculated as the square root of Simpson's diversity index over productive rearrangements. TCRdb retrieved this table from immuneACCESS and kept in-frame rearrangements only. Not all clones are present; in checked studies, unresolved V genes account for under half, and no reason is known for the remainder. D and trimming come from the DNA, and the V and J calls and clone size come from that table. Across this sample there are about 190,000 clones, with 65% to 80% seen only once. The ten largest clones represent roughly 12% of the sample.

Samples from volunteer blood donors who had recovered from COVID-19 were contributed by a second Seattle source. Whole blood was collected in K2EDTA tubes by collaborating institutions according to the institutions' own protocols. For TCRbeta analysis, collaborators shipped samples as frozen whole blood, isolated PBMCs, or DNA extracted from either of those sample types. V loses 1 base at its end and J loses 7 bases; junction bases beyond the gene matches: 5. CDR3 length: 16 amino acids, cysteine to phenylalanine. The retained sequence is limited to the CDR3, 48 bases, with the frame set at the first base. From a lookup of the germline V gene, CDR1 and CDR2 are SGHAT and FQNNGV.

The chain couples TRBV11-2 to TRBJ2-2, with 11 junctional bases fitting TRBD2. Input material: peripheral blood. This TCR came from a man aged 45-65 years who had recovered from COVID-19. The nucleotide sequence is TGTGCCAGCAGCTTAGGCCTAGCGGGAGGTGTCGGGGAGCTGTTTTTT. Its coded protein is CASSLGLAGGVGELFF.